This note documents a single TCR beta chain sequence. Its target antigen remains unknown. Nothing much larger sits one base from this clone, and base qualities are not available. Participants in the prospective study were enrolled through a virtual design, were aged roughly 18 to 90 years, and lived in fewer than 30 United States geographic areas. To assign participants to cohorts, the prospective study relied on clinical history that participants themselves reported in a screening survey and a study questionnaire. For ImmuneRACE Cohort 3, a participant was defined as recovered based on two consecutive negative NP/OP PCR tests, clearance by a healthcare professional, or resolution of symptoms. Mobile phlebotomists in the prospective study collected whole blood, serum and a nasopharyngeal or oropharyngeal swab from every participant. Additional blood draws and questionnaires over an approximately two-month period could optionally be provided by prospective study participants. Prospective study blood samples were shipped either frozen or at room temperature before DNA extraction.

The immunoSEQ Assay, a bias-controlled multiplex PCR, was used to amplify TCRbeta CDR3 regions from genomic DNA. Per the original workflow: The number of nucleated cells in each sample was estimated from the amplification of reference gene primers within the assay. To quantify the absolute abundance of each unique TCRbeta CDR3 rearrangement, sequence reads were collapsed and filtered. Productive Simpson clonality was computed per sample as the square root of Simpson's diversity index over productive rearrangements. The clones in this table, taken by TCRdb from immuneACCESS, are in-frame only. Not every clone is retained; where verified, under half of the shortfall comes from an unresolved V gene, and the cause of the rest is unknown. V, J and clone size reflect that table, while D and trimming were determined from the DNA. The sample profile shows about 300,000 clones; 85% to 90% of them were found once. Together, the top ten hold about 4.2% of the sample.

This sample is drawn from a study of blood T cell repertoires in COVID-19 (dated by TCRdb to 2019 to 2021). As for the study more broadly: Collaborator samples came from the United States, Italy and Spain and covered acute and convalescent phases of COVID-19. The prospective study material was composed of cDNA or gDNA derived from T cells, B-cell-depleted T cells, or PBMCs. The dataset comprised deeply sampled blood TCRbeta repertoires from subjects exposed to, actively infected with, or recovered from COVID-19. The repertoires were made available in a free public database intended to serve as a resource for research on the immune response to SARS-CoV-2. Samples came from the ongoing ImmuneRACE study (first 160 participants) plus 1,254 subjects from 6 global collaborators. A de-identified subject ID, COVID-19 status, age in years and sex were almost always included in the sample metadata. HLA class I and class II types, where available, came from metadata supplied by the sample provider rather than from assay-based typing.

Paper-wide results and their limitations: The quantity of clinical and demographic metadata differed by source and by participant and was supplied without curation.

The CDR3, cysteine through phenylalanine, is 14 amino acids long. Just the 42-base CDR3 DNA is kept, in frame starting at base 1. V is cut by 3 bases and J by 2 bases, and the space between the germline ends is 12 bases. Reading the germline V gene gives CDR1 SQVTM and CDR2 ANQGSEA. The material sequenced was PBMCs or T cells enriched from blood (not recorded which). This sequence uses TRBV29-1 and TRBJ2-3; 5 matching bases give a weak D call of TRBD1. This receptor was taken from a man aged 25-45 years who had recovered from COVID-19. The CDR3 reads CSVDPGFVTDTQYF. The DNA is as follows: TGCAGCGTTGACCCAGGGTTCGTCACAGATACGCAGTATTTT.